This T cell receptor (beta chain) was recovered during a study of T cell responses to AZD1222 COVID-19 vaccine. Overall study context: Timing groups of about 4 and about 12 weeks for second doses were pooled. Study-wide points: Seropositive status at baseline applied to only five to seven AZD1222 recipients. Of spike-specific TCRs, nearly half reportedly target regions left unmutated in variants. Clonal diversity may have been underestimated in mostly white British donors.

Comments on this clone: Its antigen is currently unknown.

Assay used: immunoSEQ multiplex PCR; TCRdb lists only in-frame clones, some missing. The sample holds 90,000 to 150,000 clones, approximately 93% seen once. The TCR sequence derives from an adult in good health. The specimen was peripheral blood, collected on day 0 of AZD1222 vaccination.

The CDR3 region is CASSWDGQRLSYGYTF. The CDR3 DNA follows: TGTGCCAGCAGCTGGGACGGCCAGCGACTTTCCTATGGCTACACCTTC. This chain connects TRBV5-5 to TRBJ1-2, with a weak D call TRBD1 (5 bases). Between the trimmed V and J ends, which lost 3 bases and 4 bases, there was a span of 19 bases. The CDR3 runs to 16 residues. Per the germline V gene, CDR1 is SGHKS and CDR2 is YYEKEE (reference sequence). Filled out from reference TRBV5-5 and TRBJ1-2, the complete variable domain reads DAGVTQSPTHLIKTRGQQVTLRCSPISGHKSVSWYQQVLGQGPQFIFQYYEKEERGRGNFPDRFSARQFPNYSSELNVNALLLGDSALYLCASSWDGQRLSYGYTFGSGTRLTVV.